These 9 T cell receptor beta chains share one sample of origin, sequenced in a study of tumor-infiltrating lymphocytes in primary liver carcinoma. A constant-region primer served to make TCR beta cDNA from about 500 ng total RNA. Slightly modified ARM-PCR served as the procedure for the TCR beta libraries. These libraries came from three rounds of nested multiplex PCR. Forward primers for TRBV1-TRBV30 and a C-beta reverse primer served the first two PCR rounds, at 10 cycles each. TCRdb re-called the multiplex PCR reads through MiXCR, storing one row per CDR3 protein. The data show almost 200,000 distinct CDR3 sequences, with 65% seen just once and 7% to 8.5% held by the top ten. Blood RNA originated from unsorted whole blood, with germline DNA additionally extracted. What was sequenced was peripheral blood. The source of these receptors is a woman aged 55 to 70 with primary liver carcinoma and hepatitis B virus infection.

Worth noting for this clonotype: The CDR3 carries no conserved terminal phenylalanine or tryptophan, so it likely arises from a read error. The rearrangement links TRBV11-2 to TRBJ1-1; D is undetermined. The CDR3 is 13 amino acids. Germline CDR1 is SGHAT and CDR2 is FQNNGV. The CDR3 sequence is CVSSSRLDSEAFL. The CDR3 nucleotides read TGTGTCAGCAGCTCCCGACTGGATTCTGAAGCTTTCTTA.

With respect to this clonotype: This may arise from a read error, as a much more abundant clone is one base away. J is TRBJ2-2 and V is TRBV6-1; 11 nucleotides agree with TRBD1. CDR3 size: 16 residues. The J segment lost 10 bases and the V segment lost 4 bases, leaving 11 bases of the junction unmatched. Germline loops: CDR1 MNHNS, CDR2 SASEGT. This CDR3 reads CASSAPGQGGSVELFF. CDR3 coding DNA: TGTGCCAGCAGTGCCCCGGGACAGGGGGGCTCCGTGGAGCTGTTTTTT.

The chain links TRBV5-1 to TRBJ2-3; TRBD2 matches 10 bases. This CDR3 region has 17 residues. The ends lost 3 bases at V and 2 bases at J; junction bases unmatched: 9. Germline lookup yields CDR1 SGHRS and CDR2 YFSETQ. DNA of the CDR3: TGCGCCAGCAGCTCCGCGACCCTAGCGGGAGCCACAGATACGCAGTATTTT. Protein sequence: CASSSATLAGATDTQYF.

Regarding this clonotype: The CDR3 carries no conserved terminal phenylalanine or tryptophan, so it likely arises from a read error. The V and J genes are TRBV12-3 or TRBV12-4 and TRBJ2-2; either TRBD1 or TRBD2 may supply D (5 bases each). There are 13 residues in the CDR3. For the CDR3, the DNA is TGTGCTAGCAGCCGACAGATCACCGGGAAGCTGTTTTAT. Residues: CASSRQITGKLFY.

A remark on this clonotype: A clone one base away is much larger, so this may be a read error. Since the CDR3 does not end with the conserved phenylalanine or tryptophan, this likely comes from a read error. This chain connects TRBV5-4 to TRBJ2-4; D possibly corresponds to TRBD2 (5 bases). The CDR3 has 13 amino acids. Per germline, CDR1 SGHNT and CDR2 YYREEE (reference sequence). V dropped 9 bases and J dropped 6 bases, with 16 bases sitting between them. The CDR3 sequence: CATFLSGINIQYI. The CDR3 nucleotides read TGTGCCACCTTCCTTTCGGGAATAAACATTCAGTACATC.

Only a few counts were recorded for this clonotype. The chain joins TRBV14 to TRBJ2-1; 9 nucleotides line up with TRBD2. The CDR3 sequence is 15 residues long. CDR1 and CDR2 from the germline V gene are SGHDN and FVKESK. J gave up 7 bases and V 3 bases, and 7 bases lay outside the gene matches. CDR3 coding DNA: TGTGCCAGCAGCCAGGGCGGGAGGGCCGTAAATGAGCAGTTCTTC. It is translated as CASSQGGRAVNEQFF.

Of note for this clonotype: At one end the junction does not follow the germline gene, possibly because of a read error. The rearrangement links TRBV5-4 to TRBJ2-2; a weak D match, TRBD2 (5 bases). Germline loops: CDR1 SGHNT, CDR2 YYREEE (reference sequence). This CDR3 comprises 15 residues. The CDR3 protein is CASSLGSQNTGKLFF. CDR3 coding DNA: TGTGCCAGCAGCTTGGGTAGCCAGAACACCGGGAAGCTGTTTTTT.

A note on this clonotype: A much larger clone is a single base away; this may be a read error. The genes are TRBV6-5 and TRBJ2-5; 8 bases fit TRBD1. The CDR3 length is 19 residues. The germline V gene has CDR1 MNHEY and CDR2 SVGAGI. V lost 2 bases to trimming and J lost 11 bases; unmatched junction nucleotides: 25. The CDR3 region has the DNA TGTGCCAGCAGTTACCCGCGCCTTCGACAGGGGAGAACGTACAATGAGCAGTACTTC. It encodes CASSYPRLRQGRTYNEQYF.

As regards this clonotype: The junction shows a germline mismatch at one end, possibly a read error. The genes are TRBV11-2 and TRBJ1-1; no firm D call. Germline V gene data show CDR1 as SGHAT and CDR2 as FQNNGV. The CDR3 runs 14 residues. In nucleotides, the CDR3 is TGTACCAGCAGCATACTCTGGGGTGCCACTGAAGCTTTCTTT. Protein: CTSSILWGATEAFF. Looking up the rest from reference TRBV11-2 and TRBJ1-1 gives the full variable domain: EAGVAQSPRYKIIEKRQSVAFWCNPISGHATLYWYQQILGQGPKLLIQFQNNGVVDDSQLPKDRFSAERLKGVDSTLKIQPAKLEDSAVYLCTSSILWGATEAFFGQGTRLTVV.